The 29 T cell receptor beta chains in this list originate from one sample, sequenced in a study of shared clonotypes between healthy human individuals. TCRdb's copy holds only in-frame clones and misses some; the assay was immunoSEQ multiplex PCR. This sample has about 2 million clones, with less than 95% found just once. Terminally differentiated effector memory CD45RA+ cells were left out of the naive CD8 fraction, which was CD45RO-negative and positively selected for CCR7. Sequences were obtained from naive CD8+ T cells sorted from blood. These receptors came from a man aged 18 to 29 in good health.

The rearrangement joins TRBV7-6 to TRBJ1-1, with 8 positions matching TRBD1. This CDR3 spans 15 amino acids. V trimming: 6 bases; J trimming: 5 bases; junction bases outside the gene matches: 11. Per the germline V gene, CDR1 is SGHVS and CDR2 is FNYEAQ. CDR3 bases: TGTGCCAGCAGTGAGGCTGCAGGGGGCTGGACTGAAGCTTTCTTT. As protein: CASSEAAGGWTEAFF. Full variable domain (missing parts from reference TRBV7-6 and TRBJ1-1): GAGVSQSPRYKVTKRGQDVALRCDPISGHVSLYWYRQALGQGPEFLTYFNYEAQQDKSGLPNDRFSAERPEGSISTLTIQRTEQRDSAMYRCASSEAAGGWTEAFFGQGTRLTVV.

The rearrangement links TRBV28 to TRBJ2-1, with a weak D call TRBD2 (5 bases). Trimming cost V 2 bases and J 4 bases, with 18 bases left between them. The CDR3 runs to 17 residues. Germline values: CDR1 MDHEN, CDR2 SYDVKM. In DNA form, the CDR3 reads TGTGCCAGCAGTTTACCCTCACTAGTTACATTTTACAATGAGCAGTTCTTC. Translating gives CASSLPSLVTFYNEQFF.

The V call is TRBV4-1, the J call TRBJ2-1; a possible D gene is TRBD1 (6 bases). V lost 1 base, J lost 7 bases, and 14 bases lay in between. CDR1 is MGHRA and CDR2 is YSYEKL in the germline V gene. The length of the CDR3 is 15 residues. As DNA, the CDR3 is TGCGCCAGCAGCCAAGGTTCCAGGGGTCGGAATGAGCAGTTCTTC. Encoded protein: CASSQGSRGRNEQFF.

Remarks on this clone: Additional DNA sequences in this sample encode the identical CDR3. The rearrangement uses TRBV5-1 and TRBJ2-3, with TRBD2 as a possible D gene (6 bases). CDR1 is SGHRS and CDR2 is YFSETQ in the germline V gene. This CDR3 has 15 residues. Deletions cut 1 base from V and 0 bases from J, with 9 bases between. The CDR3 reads CASSLTGSSTDTQYF. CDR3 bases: TGCGCCAGCAGCTTGACCGGGAGTAGCACAGATACGCAGTATTTT.

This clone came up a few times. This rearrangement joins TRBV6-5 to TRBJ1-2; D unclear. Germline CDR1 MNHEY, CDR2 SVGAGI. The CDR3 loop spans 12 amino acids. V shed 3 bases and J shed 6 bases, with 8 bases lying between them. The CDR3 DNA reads TGTGCCAGCAGTTATTATGGGGATGGCTACACCTTC. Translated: CASSYYGDGYTF.

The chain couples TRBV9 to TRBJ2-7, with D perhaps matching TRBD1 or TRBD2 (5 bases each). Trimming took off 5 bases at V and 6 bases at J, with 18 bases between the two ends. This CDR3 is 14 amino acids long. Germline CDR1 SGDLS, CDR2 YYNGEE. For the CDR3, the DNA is TGTGCCAGCAGTGAGACCCCCGGGACCTTCGAGCAGTACTTC. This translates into CASSETPGTFEQYF. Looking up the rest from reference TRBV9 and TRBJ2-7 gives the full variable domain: DSGVTQTPKHLITATGQRVTLRCSPRSGDLSVYWYQQSLDQGLQFLIQYYNGEERAKGNILERFSAQQFPDLHSELNLSSLELGDSALYFCASSETPGTFEQYFGPGTRLTVT.

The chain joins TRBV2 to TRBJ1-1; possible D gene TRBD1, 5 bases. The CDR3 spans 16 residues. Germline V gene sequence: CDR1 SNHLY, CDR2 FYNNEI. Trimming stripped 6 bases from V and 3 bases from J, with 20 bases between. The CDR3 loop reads CASSGHGLGGDTEAFF. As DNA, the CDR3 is TGTGCCAGCAGCGGACATGGACTAGGAGGGGACACTGAAGCTTTCTTT.

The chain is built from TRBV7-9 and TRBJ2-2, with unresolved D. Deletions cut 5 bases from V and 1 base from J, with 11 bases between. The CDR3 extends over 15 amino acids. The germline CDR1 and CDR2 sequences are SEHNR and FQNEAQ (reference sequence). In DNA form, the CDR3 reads TGTGCCAGCAGCCTGGGTGGGGTGAACACCGGGGAGCTGTTTTTT. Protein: CASSLGGVNTGELFF.

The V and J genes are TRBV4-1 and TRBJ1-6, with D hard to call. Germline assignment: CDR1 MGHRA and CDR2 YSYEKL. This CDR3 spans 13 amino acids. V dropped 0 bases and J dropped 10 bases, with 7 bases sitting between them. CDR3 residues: CASSQDLRSPLHF. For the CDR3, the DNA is TGCGCCAGCAGCCAAGATTTAAGGTCACCCCTCCACTTT.

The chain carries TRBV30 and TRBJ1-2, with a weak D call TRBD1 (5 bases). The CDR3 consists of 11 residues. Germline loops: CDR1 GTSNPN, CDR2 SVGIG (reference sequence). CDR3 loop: CAAPRGGGYTF. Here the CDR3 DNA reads TGTGCTGCCCCCCGGGGGGGAGGCTACACCTTC.

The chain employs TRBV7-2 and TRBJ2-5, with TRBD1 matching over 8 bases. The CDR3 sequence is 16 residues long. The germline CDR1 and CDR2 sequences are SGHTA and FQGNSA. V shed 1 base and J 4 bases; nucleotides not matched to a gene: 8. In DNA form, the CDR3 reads TGTGCCAGCAGCTTAGATCAGGGGGCAAGCACAGAGACCCAGTACTTC. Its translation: CASSLDQGASTETQYF.

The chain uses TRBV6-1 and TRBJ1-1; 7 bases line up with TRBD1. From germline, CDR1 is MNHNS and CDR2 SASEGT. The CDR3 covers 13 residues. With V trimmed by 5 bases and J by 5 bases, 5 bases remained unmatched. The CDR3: CASSTRGLTEAFF. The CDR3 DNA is TGTGCCAGCAGTACTAGGGGGCTGACTGAAGCTTTCTTT.

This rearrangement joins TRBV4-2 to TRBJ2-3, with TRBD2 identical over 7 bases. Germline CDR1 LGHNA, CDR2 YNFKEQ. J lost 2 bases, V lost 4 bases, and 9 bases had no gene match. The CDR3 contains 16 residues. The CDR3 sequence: CASSPQWRGYTDTQYF. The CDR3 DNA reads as TGTGCCAGCAGCCCCCAATGGCGGGGGTACACAGATACGCAGTATTTT.

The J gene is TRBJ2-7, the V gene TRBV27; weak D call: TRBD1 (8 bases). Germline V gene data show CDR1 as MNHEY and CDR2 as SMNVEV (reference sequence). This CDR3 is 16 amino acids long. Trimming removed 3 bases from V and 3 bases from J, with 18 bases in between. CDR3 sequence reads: CASSFQQGGTYYEQYF. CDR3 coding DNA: TGTGCCAGCAGTTTCCAACAGGGGGGGACCTACTACGAGCAGTACTTC.

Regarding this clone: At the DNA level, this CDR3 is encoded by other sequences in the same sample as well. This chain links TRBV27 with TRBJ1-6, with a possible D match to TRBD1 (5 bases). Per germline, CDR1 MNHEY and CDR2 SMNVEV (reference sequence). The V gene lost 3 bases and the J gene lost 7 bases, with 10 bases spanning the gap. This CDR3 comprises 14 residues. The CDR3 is CASSLGTGNSPLHF. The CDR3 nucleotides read TGTGCCAGCAGTTTGGGGACTGGGAATTCACCCCTCCACTTT.

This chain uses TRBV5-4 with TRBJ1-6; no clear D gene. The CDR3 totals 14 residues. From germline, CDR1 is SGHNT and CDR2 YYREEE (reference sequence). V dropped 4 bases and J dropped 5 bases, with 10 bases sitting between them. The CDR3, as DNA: TGTGCCAGCAGCAGCGACAAAGATAATTCACCCCTCCACTTT. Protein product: CASSSDKDNSPLHF.

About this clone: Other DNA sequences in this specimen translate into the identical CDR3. CDR3: CASSMGLTYEQYF. CDR3 nucleotides: TGTGCCAGTAGTATGGGGCTCACCTACGAGCAGTACTTC. The chain joins TRBV19 to TRBJ2-7; D is perhaps TRBD1 (5 bases). V was cut by 3 bases and J by 2 bases, with 8 bases left in between. The germline V gene encodes CDR1 LNHDA and CDR2 SQIVND (reference sequence). The CDR3 extends over 13 amino acids.

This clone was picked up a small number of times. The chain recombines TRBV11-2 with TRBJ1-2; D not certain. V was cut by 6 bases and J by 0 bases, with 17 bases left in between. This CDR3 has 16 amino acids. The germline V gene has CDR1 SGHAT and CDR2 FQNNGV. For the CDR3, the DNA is TGTGCCAGCAGACCCCGTCGGGAGCTACCTAACTATGGCTACACCTTC. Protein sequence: CASRPRRELPNYGYTF.

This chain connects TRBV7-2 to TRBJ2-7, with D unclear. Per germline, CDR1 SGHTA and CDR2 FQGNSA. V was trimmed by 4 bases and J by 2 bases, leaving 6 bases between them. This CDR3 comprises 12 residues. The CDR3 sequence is CASSSPPYEQYF. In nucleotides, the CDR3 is TGTGCCAGCAGCTCCCCTCCCTACGAGCAGTACTTC.

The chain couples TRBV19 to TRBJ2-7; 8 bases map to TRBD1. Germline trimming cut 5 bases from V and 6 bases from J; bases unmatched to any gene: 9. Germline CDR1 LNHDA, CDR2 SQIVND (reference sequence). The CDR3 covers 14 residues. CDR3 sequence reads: CASSLSQGAFEQYF. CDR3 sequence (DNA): TGTGCCAGTAGTCTTTCGCAGGGGGCCTTCGAGCAGTACTTC.

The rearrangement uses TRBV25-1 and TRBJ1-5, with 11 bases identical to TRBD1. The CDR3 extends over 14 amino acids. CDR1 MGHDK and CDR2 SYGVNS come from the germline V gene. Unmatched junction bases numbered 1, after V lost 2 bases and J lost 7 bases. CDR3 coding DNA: TGTGCCAGCAGTGAAGGGACAGGGGGACAGCCCCAGCATTTT. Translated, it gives CASSEGTGGQPQHF. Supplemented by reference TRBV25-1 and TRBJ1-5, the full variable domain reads EADIYQTPRYLVIGTGKKITLECSQTMGHDKMYWYQQDPGMELHLIHYSYGVNSTEKGDLSSESTVSRIRTEHFPLTLESARPSHTSQYLCASSEGTGGQPQHFGDGTRLSIL.

In DNA, the CDR3 is TGCGCCAGCAGTGAGATTCTCGGACAGCGATCATATGGCTACACCTTC. Translated, it gives CASSEILGQRSYGYTF. The J gene is TRBJ1-2, the V gene TRBV10-2; weak D call: TRBD1 (6 bases). The CDR3 consists of 16 residues. Germline lookup yields CDR1 WSHSY and CDR2 SAAADI. V dropped 2 bases and J dropped 5 bases, with 18 bases sitting between them.

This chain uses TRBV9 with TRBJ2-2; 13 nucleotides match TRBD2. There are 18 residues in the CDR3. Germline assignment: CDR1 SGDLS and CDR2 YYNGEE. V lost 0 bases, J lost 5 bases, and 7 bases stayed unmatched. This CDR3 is CASSVASGLAGVTGELFF. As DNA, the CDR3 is TGTGCCAGCAGCGTAGCTTCCGGACTAGCGGGAGTAACCGGGGAGCTGTTTTTT.

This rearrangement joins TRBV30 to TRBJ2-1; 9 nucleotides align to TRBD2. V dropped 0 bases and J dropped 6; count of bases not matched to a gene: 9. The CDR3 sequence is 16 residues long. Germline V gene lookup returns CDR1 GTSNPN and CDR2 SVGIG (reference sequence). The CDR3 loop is CAWSVARREGLNEQFF. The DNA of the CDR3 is TGTGCCTGGAGTGTAGCCCGGCGGGAGGGCCTCAATGAGCAGTTCTTC.

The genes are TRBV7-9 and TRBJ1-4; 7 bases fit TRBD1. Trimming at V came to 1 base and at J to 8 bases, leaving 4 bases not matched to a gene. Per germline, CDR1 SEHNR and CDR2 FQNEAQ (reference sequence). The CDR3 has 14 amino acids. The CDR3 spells CASSLDRDREKLFF. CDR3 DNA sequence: TGTGCCAGCAGCTTAGATCGGGACAGAGAAAAACTGTTTTTT.

The CDR3 loop reads CASSFTREDLTDTQYF. CDR3 DNA: TGTGCCAGCAGCTTCACGCGGGAGGACCTCACAGATACGCAGTATTTT. The chain couples TRBV7-2 to TRBJ2-3, with 8 bases identical to TRBD2. CDR3 length equals 16 residues. Germline CDR1 and CDR2: SGHTA and FQGNSA. V was pared by 3 bases and J by 2 bases, with 7 bases of the junction left unmatched.

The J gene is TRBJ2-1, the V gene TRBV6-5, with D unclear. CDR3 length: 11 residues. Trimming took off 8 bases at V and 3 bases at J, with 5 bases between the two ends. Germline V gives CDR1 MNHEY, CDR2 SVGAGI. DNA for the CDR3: TGTGCCAGCCTTAGCTACAATGAGCAGTTCTTC. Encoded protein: CASLSYNEQFF.

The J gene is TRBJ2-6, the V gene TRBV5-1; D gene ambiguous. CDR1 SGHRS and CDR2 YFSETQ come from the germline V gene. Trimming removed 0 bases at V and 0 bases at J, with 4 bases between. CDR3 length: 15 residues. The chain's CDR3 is CASSLGPSGANVLTF. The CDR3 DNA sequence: TGCGCCAGCAGCTTGGGGCCCTCTGGGGCCAACGTCCTGACTTTC.

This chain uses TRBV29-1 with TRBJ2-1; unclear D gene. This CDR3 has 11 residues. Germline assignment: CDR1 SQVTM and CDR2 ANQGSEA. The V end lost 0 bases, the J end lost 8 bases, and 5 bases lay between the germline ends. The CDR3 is CSVEDLHEQFF. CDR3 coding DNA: TGCAGCGTTGAAGATCTCCATGAGCAGTTCTTC.